These 6 T cell receptor beta chains were sequenced from one sample in a study of blood T cell repertoires in COVID-19. The method was immunoSEQ multiplex PCR; TCRdb's version includes in-frame clones alone and lacks a portion of them. Of some 250,000 clones listed, approximately 90% are singletons. The sequenced sample consisted of PBMCs or T cells enriched from blood (not recorded which). These receptors originate from a man in his forties who had recovered from COVID-19.

The genes are TRBV5-6 and TRBJ1-3, with D tentatively TRBD1 (6 bases). Trimming took 4 bases from V and 0 from J, leaving 14 bases between them. The germline V gene encodes CDR1 SGHDT and CDR2 YYEEEE. This CDR3 has 16 residues. The CDR3 reads CASSRGGGLSGNTIYF. The CDR3 DNA is TGTGCCAGCAGCCGCGGTGGGGGCCTCTCTGGAAACACCATATATTTT.

The chain recombines TRBV6-6 with TRBJ1-3; 10 nucleotides match TRBD1. The CDR3 length is 16 residues. V was clipped by 6 bases and J by 2 bases; unmatched bases: 7. Germline V gives CDR1 MNHNY, CDR2 SVGAGI (reference sequence). CDR3 residues: CASRLDRGRPGNTIYF. Here the CDR3 DNA reads TGTGCCAGCAGATTAGACAGGGGGCGACCTGGAAACACCATATATTTT.

V usage is TRBV29-1 and J usage is TRBJ2-5; the match to TRBD2 covers 7 bases. Germline values: CDR1 SQVTM, CDR2 ANQGSEA. This CDR3 contains 15 residues. V dropped 3 bases and J dropped 1; count of bases not matched to a gene: 8. For the CDR3, the DNA is TGCAGCGTTGATAGACTAGCTGGGCCCCAAGAGACCCAGTACTTC. Amino acid sequence: CSVDRLAGPQETQYF.

The chain has TRBV5-1 and TRBJ2-7; TRBD1 agrees at 10 bases. The ends lost 0 bases at V and 4 bases at J; junction bases unmatched: 7. Germline V CDR1 and CDR2: SGHRS, YFSETQ. This CDR3 contains 16 residues. CDR3 sequence: CASSLATGGGRYEQYF. CDR3 DNA sequence: TGCGCCAGCAGCTTGGCGACAGGGGGCGGGAGGTACGAGCAGTACTTC.

The rearrangement links TRBV4-1 to TRBJ1-1; a weak D match, TRBD1 (6 bases). The CDR3 loop spans 17 amino acids. Trimming removed 4 bases from V and 7 bases from J, with 25 bases in between. Germline V gives CDR1 MGHRA, CDR2 YSYEKL. The CDR3 loop reads CASSLGYMKGGGFEAFF. CDR3 coding DNA: TGCGCCAGCAGCCTCGGGTATATGAAGGGCGGGGGCTTTGAAGCTTTCTTT.

Here the CDR3 reads CASSEFGTGFGNQPQHF. The CDR3 coding sequence is TGTGCCAGCAGTGAATTTGGGACAGGGTTTGGGAATCAGCCCCAGCATTTT. V and J are TRBV2 and TRBJ1-5, with 9 nucleotides matching TRBD1. CDR1 SNHLY and CDR2 FYNNEI come from the germline V gene. Trimming at V came to 2 bases and at J to 4 bases, leaving 9 bases not matched to a gene. CDR3 size: 17 residues.